These T cell receptor beta chains were read from a single sample in a study of cytomegalovirus exposure and HLA in healthy donors. Sequencing used immunoSEQ multiplex PCR; TCRdb keeps in-frame clones, though not all of them. The table has about 98,000 clones, around three quarters seen once; the top ten hold 6.5% to 8.5%. The sequenced material came from PBMCs. The receptors were gathered from a human donor in good health. Each CDR3 is given with its conserved first and last residue. The D gene is left open where the match is weak. Clone sizes are given selectively: once, few, many, or a class where the clone is expanded.

CDR3 length: 14
D gene: TRBD2
J gene: TRBJ2-1
V gene: TRBV19
clone size: once
CDR3 DNA: TGTGCCAGTAGTGGGACTAGCGGTTTAGGTGAGCAGTTCTTC
CDR3 protein: CASSGTSGLGEQFF

CDR3 length: 18
D gene: TRBD1
J gene: TRBJ1-5
V gene: TRBV4-1
clone size: NA
CDR3 DNA: TGCGCCAGCAGCCAAATACAGGGGAAGGAGGGAGGTCGACAGCCCCAGCATTTT
CDR3 protein: CASSQIQGKEGGRQPQHF

CDR3 length: 13
D gene: TRBD1
J gene: TRBJ1-2
V gene: TRBV19
clone size: NA
CDR3 DNA: TGTGCCAGTAATTCGAACAGGGGGCTCGGCTACACCTTC
CDR3 protein: CASNSNRGLGYTF

CDR3 length: 13
D gene: TRBD1
J gene: TRBJ1-2
V gene: TRBV6-1
clone size: NA
CDR3 DNA: TGTGCCAGCAGTCGGGACAGGGATAATGGCTACACCTTC
CDR3 protein: CASSRDRDNGYTF

CDR3 length: 18
D gene: NA
J gene: TRBJ1-6
V gene: TRBV19
clone size: NA
CDR3 DNA: TGTGCCAGTAGTCCGCACCAGAACAGGGAAGGGGCGCGATCACCCCTCCACTTT
CDR3 protein: CASSPHQNREGARSPLHF

CDR3 length: 11
D gene: NA
J gene: TRBJ1-1
V gene: TRBV7-9
clone size: many
CDR3 DNA: TGTGCCAGCACCAACGGGGGTGAAGCTTTCTTT
CDR3 protein: CASTNGGEAFF

CDR3 length: 14
D gene: NA
J gene: TRBJ2-2
V gene: TRBV7-9
clone size: once
CDR3 DNA: TGTGCCAGCAGTTCTCTCGTCGGGGCCGGGGAGCTGTTTTTT
CDR3 protein: CASSSLVGAGELFF

CDR3 length: 15
D gene: NA
J gene: TRBJ2-3
V gene: TRBV11-2
clone size: few
CDR3 DNA: TGTGCCAGCAGCTTAGGACATGCTAGCACAGATACGCAGTATTTT
CDR3 protein: CASSLGHASTDTQYF

CDR3 length: 14
D gene: NA
J gene: TRBJ2-1
V gene: TRBV2
clone size: NA
CDR3 DNA: TGTGCCACCCAGGGGATGCGGTTCGGCAATGAGCAGTTCTTC
CDR3 protein: CATQGMRFGNEQFF

CDR3 length: 19
D gene: TRBD2
J gene: TRBJ2-1
V gene: TRBV5-1
clone size: many
CDR3 DNA: TGCGCCAGCAGCTCCCGACCGACGGTAACTAGCGGGAGGTACAATGAGCAGTTCTTC
CDR3 protein: CASSSRPTVTSGRYNEQFF

CDR3 length: 21
D gene: TRBD1
J gene: TRBJ1-2
V gene: TRBV4-1
clone size: NA
CDR3 DNA: TGCGCCAGCAGCCCAGAAAACCGGGACAGAGGCACTCGGGGCTCAAACTATGGCTACACCTTC
CDR3 protein: CASSPENRDRGTRGSNYGYTF

CDR3 length: 15
D gene: NA
J gene: TRBJ1-3
V gene: TRBV6-5
clone size: NA
CDR3 DNA: TGTGCCAGCAGTTACCGGGGGGCGGCTGGAAACACCATATATTTT
CDR3 protein: CASSYRGAAGNTIYF

CDR3 length: 15
D gene: NA
J gene: TRBJ2-3
V gene: TRBV18
clone size: NA
CDR3 DNA: TGTGCCAGCTCCAGTCGGCTAGGGGCCGCAGATACGCAGTATTTT
CDR3 protein: CASSSRLGAADTQYF

CDR3 length: 14
D gene: NA
J gene: TRBJ2-7
V gene: TRBV9
clone size: NA
CDR3 DNA: TGTGCCAGCGCGCGGCAGGGCGGTTCCTACGAGCAGTACTTC
CDR3 protein: CASARQGGSYEQYF

CDR3 length: 14
D gene: NA
J gene: TRBJ1-1
V gene: TRBV29-1
clone size: NA
CDR3 DNA: TGCAGCGTTGAAGAGAGGGGGTGGACCACTGAAGCTTTCTTT
CDR3 protein: CSVEERGWTTEAFF

CDR3 length: 11
D gene: TRBD2
J gene: TRBJ2-7
V gene: TRBV20-1
clone size: NA
CDR3 DNA: TGCAGTGCTAGACTAGCGGGCGAGCAGTACTTC
CDR3 protein: CSARLAGEQYF

CDR3 length: 13
D gene: NA
J gene: TRBJ2-7
V gene: TRBV6-1
clone size: NA
CDR3 DNA: TGTGCCAGCACTCTAGGGAGCTCCTACGAGCAGTACTTC
CDR3 protein: CASTLGSSYEQYF

CDR3 length: 13
D gene: TRBD1
J gene: TRBJ2-7
V gene: TRBV6-5
clone size: NA
CDR3 DNA: TGTGCCAGCAGTTACAGGGGGCGCTACGAGCAGTACTTC
CDR3 protein: CASSYRGRYEQYF

CDR3 length: 14
D gene: NA
J gene: TRBJ1-4
V gene: TRBV6-5
clone size: NA
CDR3 DNA: TGTGCCAGCAGTTCCCAAATAGGAGGTGAAAAACTGTTTTTT
CDR3 protein: CASSSQIGGEKLFF

CDR3 length: 15
D gene: NA
J gene: TRBJ1-1
V gene: TRBV5-6
clone size: once
CDR3 DNA: TGTGCCAGCAGCCGTAGAGGAACCATGAACACTGAAGCTTTCTTT
CDR3 protein: CASSRRGTMNTEAFF

CDR3 length: 16
D gene: TRBD2
J gene: TRBJ2-7
V gene: TRBV2
clone size: NA
CDR3 DNA: TGTGCCAGCAGTGAAGCGCTGCAGGGAGGGTGGGGCGAGCAGTACTTC
CDR3 protein: CASSEALQGGWGEQYF

CDR3 length: 15
D gene: TRBD2
J gene: TRBJ2-1
V gene: TRBV2
clone size: NA
CDR3 DNA: TGTGCCAGCAGACTAGCGGGGGGGCCCTACAATGAGCAGTTCTTC
CDR3 protein: CASRLAGGPYNEQFF

CDR3 length: 14
D gene: TRBD1
J gene: TRBJ1-1
V gene: TRBV5-1
clone size: NA
CDR3 DNA: TGCGCCAGCAGCATCGGGACAGCTAACACTGAAGCTTTCTTT
CDR3 protein: CASSIGTANTEAFF

CDR3 length: 15
D gene: TRBD1
J gene: TRBJ1-1
V gene: TRBV6-5
clone size: NA
CDR3 DNA: TGTGCCAGCAGTTGGTCCGGGACAGGGGGGACTGAAGCTTTCTTT
CDR3 protein: CASSWSGTGGTEAFF

CDR3 length: 16
D gene: NA
J gene: TRBJ1-5
V gene: TRBV2
clone size: NA
CDR3 DNA: TGTGCCAGCAGTGAAGAAGTAGGGGTGGGCAATCAGCCCCAGCATTTT
CDR3 protein: CASSEEVGVGNQPQHF

CDR3 length: 14
D gene: TRBD1
J gene: TRBJ1-1
V gene: TRBV7-9
clone size: NA
CDR3 DNA: TGTGCCAGCAGCTTTACAGGGGCTTTCACTGAAGCTTTCTTT
CDR3 protein: CASSFTGAFTEAFF

CDR3 length: 16
D gene: TRBD1
J gene: TRBJ1-2
V gene: TRBV2
clone size: NA
CDR3 DNA: TGTGCCAGCAGTGACCTAGGGACAGGGTCTAACTATGGCTACACCTTC
CDR3 protein: CASSDLGTGSNYGYTF

CDR3 length: 18
D gene: TRBD2
J gene: TRBJ2-1
V gene: TRBV7-2
clone size: few
CDR3 DNA: TGTGCCAGCAGCTTATTCCTCCGACTAGCGGGAAGAAACAATGAGCAGTTCTTC
CDR3 protein: CASSLFLRLAGRNNEQFF

CDR3 length: 15
D gene: TRBD1
J gene: TRBJ2-7
V gene: TRBV6-5
clone size: NA
CDR3 DNA: TGTGCCAGCAGTCGTCCGGGACAGCTTGCCTACGAGCAGTACTTC
CDR3 protein: CASSRPGQLAYEQYF

CDR3 length: 16
D gene: TRBD1
J gene: TRBJ1-2
V gene: TRBV27
clone size: NA
CDR3 DNA: TGTGCCAGCAGTTTTATCTCGACAGGGGAAAATATGGGCTACACCTTC
CDR3 protein: CASSFISTGENMGYTF

CDR3 length: 14
D gene: NA
J gene: TRBJ2-3
V gene: TRBV14
clone size: NA
CDR3 DNA: TGTGCCAGCAGCCCGGGGGACTCACTTGATACGCAGTATTTT
CDR3 protein: CASSPGDSLDTQYF

CDR3 length: 13
D gene: NA
J gene: TRBJ1-2
V gene: TRBV30
clone size: NA
CDR3 DNA: TGTGCCTGGAGTGACTCACGTCTCTATGGCTACACCTTC
CDR3 protein: CAWSDSRLYGYTF

CDR3 length: 14
D gene: NA
J gene: TRBJ1-1
V gene: TRBV5-1
clone size: NA
CDR3 DNA: TGCGCCAGCAGCTTGGAACAGGGAAGAACTGAAGCTTTCTTT
CDR3 protein: CASSLEQGRTEAFF

CDR3 length: 16
D gene: NA
J gene: TRBJ1-3
V gene: TRBV7-8
clone size: once
CDR3 DNA: TGTGCCAGCAGCCAAACCGCCGGGATCTCTGGAAACACCATATATTTT
CDR3 protein: CASSQTAGISGNTIYF

CDR3 length: 15
D gene: TRBD2
J gene: TRBJ2-5
V gene: TRBV2
clone size: once
CDR3 DNA: TGTGCCAGCAGTGAAGTTCGCGGGGGGGCGAATCCCCAGTACTTC
CDR3 protein: CASSEVRGGANPQYF

CDR3 length: 14
D gene: NA
J gene: TRBJ1-5
V gene: TRBV2
clone size: NA
CDR3 DNA: TGTGCCAGCAGTGAAGCGTATAGCAATCAGCCCCAGCATTTT
CDR3 protein: CASSEAYSNQPQHF